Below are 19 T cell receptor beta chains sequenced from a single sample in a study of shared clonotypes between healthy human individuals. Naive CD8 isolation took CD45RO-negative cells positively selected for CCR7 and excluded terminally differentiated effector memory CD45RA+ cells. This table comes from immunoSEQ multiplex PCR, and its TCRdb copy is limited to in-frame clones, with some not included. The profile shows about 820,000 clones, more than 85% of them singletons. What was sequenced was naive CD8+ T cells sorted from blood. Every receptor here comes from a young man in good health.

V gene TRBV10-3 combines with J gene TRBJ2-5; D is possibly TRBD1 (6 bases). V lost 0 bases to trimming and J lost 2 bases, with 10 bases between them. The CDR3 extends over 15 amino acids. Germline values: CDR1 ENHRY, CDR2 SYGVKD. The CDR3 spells CAISESGTLQETQYF. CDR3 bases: TGTGCCATCAGTGAGTCCGGGACACTTCAAGAGACCCAGTACTTC.

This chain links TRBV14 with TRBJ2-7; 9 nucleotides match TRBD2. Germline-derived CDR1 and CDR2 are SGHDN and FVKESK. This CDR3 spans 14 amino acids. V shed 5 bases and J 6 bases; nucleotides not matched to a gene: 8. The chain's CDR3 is CASSGREGRLEQYF. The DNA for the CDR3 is TGTGCCAGCAGCGGGCGGGAGGGCCGCCTCGAGCAGTACTTC.

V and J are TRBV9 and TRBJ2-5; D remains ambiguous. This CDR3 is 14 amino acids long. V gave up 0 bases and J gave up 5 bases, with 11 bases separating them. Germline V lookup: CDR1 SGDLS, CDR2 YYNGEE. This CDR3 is CASSVGSNLETQYF. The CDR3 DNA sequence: TGTGCCAGCAGCGTAGGTAGTAACCTCGAGACCCAGTACTTC.

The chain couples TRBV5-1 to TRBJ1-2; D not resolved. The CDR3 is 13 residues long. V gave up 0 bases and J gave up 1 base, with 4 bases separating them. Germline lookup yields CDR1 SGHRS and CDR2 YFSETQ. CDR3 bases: TGCGCCAGCAGCTTGGATGGTAACTATGGCTACACCTTC. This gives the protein CASSLDGNYGYTF.

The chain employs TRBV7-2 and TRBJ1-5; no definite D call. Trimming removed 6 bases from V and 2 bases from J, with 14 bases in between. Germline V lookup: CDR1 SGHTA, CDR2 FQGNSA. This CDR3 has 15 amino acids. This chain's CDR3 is CASSLGVTGNQPQHF. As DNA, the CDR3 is TGTGCCAGCAGTCTAGGTGTGACTGGCAATCAGCCCCAGCATTTT.

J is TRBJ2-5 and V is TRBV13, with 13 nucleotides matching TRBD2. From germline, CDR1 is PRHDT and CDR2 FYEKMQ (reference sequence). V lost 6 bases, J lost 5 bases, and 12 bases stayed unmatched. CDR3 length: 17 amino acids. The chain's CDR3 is CASSGRTSGSEVETQYF. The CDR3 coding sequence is TGTGCCAGCAGTGGCCGGACTAGCGGGAGCGAGGTGGAGACCCAGTACTTC.

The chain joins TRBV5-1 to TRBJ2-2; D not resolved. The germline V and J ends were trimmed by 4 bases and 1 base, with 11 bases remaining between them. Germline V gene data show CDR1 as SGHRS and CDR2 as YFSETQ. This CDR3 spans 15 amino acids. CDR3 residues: CASSNNLGNTGELFF. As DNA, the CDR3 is TGCGCCAGCAGCAATAATCTAGGGAACACCGGGGAGCTGTTTTTT.

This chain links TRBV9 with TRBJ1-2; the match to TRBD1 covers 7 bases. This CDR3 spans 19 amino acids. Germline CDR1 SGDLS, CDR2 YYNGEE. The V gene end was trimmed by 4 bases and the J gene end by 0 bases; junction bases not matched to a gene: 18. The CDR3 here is CASSPNPRAGGSANYGYTF. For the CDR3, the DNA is TGTGCCAGCAGCCCGAATCCCAGGGCAGGGGGTTCAGCTAACTATGGCTACACCTTC.

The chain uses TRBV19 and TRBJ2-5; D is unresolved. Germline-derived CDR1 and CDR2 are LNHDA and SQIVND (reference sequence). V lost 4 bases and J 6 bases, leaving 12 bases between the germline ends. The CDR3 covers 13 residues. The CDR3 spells CASSTILSQTQYF. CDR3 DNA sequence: TGTGCCAGTAGTACAATCCTGAGCCAGACCCAGTACTTC.

The DNA for the CDR3 is TGTGCCAGCAGCGCAACAGGGACTGAAGCTTTCTTT. Its protein product is CASSATGTEAFF. V usage is TRBV11-2 and J usage is TRBJ1-1; D is possibly TRBD1 (6 bases). CDR3 length: 12 residues. V lost 5 bases, J lost 5 bases, and 9 bases lay in between. Germline V gene data show CDR1 as SGHAT and CDR2 as FQNNGV.

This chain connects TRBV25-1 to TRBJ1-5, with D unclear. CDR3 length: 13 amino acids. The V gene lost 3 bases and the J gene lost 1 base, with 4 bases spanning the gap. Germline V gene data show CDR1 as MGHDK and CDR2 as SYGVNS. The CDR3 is CASSDASNQPQHF. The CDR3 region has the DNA TGTGCCAGCAGTGACGCCAGCAATCAGCCCCAGCATTTT.

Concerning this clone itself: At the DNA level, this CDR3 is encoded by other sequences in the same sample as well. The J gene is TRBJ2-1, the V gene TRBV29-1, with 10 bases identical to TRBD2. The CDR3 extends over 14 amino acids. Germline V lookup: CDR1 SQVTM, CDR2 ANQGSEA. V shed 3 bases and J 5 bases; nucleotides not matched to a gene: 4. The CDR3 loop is CSVEGLAGDNEQFF. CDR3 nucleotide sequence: TGCAGCGTTGAGGGTCTAGCGGGAGACAATGAGCAGTTCTTC.

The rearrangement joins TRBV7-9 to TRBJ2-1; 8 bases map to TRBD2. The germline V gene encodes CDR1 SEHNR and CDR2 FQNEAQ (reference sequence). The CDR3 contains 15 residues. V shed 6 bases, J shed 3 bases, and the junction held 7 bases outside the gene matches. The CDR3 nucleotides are TGTGCCAGCAGTGATAGCGGGAAAGGCTACAATGAGCAGTTCTTC. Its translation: CASSDSGKGYNEQFF.

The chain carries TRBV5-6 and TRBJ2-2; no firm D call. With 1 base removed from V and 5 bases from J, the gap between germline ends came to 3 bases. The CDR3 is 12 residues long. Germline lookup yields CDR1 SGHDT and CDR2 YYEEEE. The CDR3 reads CASSLFTGELFF. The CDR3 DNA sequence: TGTGCCAGCAGCTTGTTTACCGGGGAGCTGTTTTTT. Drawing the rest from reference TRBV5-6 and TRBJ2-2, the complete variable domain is DAGVTQSPTHLIKTRGQQVTLRCSPKSGHDTVSWYQQALGQGPQFIFQYYEEEERQRGNFPDRFSGHQFPNYSSELNVNALLLGDSALYLCASSLFTGELFFGEGSRLTVL.

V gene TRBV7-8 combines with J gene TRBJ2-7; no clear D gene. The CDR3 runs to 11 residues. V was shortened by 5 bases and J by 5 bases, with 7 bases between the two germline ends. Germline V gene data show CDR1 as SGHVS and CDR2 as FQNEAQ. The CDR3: CASSKNNEQYF. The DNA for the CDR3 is TGTGCCAGCAGCAAAAATAACGAGCAGTACTTC.

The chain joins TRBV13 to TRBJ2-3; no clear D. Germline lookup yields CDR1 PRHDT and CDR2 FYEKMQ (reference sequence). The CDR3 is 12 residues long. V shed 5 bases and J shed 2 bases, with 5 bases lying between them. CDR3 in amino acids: CASSPNTDTQYF. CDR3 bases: TGTGCCAGCAGCCCCAACACAGATACGCAGTATTTT.

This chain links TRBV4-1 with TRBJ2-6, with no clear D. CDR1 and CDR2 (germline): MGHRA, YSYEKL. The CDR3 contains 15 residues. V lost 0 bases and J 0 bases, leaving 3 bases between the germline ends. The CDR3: CASSQDSSGANVLTF. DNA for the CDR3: TGCGCCAGCAGCCAAGATAGCTCTGGGGCCAACGTCCTGACTTTC.

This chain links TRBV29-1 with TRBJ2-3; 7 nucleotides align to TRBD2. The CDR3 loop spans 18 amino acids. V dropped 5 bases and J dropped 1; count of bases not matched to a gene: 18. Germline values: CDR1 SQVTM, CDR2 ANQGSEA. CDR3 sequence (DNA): TGCAGCGTTATTGGCCTAGCGGAGACCTTTGGAGGCACAGATACGCAGTATTTT. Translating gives CSVIGLAETFGGTDTQYF.

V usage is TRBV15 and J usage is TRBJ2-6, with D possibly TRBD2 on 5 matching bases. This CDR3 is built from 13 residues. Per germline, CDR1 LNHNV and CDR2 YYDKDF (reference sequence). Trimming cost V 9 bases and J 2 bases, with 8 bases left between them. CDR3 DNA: TGTGCCACTGGGGAGACTGGGGCCAACGTCCTGACTTTC. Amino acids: CATGETGANVLTF.